This is a list of T cell receptor beta chains from one sample in a study of blood T cell repertoires in COVID-19. The method was immunoSEQ multiplex PCR; TCRdb's version includes in-frame clones alone and lacks a portion of them. Of roughly 230,000 clones detected, nearly 90% appear once; the ten largest clones hold 2.1%. Sequenced input: peripheral blood. These receptors originate from a woman aged 55-70 years with COVID-19, enrolled during active disease. Each CDR3 is given with its conserved first and last residue. D genes are given only for firm matches. Not all rows give a size; the values are once, few, many and, for expanded clones, a class.

>15|NA|TRBV19|NA|TRBJ1-4
TGTGCCAGTAGTATTGGCCTGGGTGGTTCAGGAAAACTGTTTTTT
CASSIGLGGSGKLFF
>13|NA|TRBV6-5|NA|TRBJ1-1
TGTGCCAGCAGTTACGGGGGCACCACTGAAGCTTTCTTT
CASSYGGTTEAFF
>19|NA|TRBV11-3|once|TRBJ2-2
TGTGCCAGCAGCTTAGTGGGGCCGGGAGCAGGGACGAACACCGGGGAGCTGTTTTTT
CASSLVGPGAGTNTGELFF
>18|NA|TRBV18|NA|TRBJ1-2
TGTGCCAGCTCACCACGTAACCCCCTCCAGGGGACTAACTATGGCTACACCTTC
CASSPRNPLQGTNYGYTF
>16|TRBD1|TRBV5-1|NA|TRBJ2-2
TGCGCCAGCAAAAGCCCGGGACAGGGCGACACCGGGGAGCTGTTTTTT
CASKSPGQGDTGELFF
>14|NA|TRBV6-5|NA|TRBJ1-2
TGTGCCAGCAGTTACTCGAACAGGGACTATGGCTACACCTTC
CASSYSNRDYGYTF
>15|NA|TRBV9|NA|TRBJ1-2
TGTGCCAGCAGCGTCGAGGACCAGGGGAACTATGGCTACACCTTC
CASSVEDQGNYGYTF
>13|TRBD1|TRBV5-6|NA|TRBJ1-2
TGTGCCAGCAGCCCGGGACAGAGCTATGGCTACACCTTC
CASSPGQSYGYTF
>14|NA|TRBV18|NA|TRBJ1-1
TGTGCCAGCTCACCCGGACAGTGGCGCACTGAAGCTTTCTTT
CASSPGQWRTEAFF
>13|TRBD1|TRBV15|NA|TRBJ2-7
TGTGCCACCAGCGGGACAGGCCACTACGAGCAGTACTTC
CATSGTGHYEQYF
>17|TRBD2|TRBV6-6|NA|TRBJ2-1
TGTGCCAGCAGTCCCGGGGGAGGGCTAGCGGGGTGGAATGAGCAGTTCTTC
CASSPGGGLAGWNEQFF
>15|NA|TRBV7-2|NA|TRBJ2-5
TGTGCCAGCAGCTTAGTTGGGGCAGGGGAAGAGACCCAGTACTTC
CASSLVGAGEETQYF
>15|NA|TRBV19|once|TRBJ1-4
TGTGCCAGTAGTGAGGACAGTATCACTAATGAAAAACTGTTTTTT
CASSEDSITNEKLFF
>15|NA|TRBV5-1|NA|TRBJ1-3
TGCGCCAGCAGCTTGGCCGGGGTGAGCGGAAACACCATATATTTT
CASSLAGVSGNTIYF
>14|TRBD1|TRBV28|NA|TRBJ1-5
TGTGCCAGCAGTAGGACAGGGTTGAGTCAGCCCCAGCATTTT
CASSRTGLSQPQHF
>14|NA|TRBV7-9|NA|TRBJ1-6
TGTGCCAGCAGCTCGGAGGGCAGGACGGCACCCCTCCACTTT
CASSSEGRTAPLHF
>16|NA|TRBV7-2|once|TRBJ1-3
TGTGCCAGCAGCCCATTTCTCGGCGCAGGGGGAAACACCATATATTTT
CASSPFLGAGGNTIYF
>15|NA|TRBV5-5|NA|TRBJ1-5
TGTGCCAGCAGCCGGACCACAGGGATGGGGCAGCCCCAGCATTTT
CASSRTTGMGQPQHF
>14|NA|TRBV19|NA|TRBJ2-6
TGTGCCAGTAGTCCAGGCTCTGGGGCCAACGTCCTGACTTTC
CASSPGSGANVLTF
>14|TRBD1|TRBV23-1|NA|TRBJ1-1
TGCGCCAGCAGTCTAGGGTGGGACAGCACTGAAGCTTTCTTT
CASSLGWDSTEAFF
>15|NA|TRBV9|NA|TRBJ1-2
TGTGCCAGCAGCTACTCAACTTCTGACAGCTATGGCTACACCTTC
CASSYSTSDSYGYTF
>15|NA|TRBV7-2|NA|TRBJ1-2
TGTGCCAGCAGCACCAGGGTTCGGCAGCCCGGGGGCTACACCTTC
CASSTRVRQPGGYTF
>14|NA|TRBV5-1|NA|TRBJ2-7
TGCGCCAGCAGCTTGGCCCCCGCTAACTACGAGCAGTACTTC
CASSLAPANYEQYF
>15|NA|TRBV19|NA|TRBJ1-5
TGTGCCAGTAGTATAGGTTCAGAAGCGGGGCAGCCCCAGCATTTT
CASSIGSEAGQPQHF
>15|TRBD2|TRBV5-1|NA|TRBJ2-5
TGCGCCAGCAGCTCCGGGACTAGCGGGAAAGAGACCCAGTACTTC
CASSSGTSGKETQYF
>15|NA|TRBV28|NA|TRBJ1-3
TGTGCCAGCAGTTTCGGGAGAAGCTCTGGAAACACCATATATTTT
CASSFGRSSGNTIYF
>14|NA|TRBV6-5|NA|TRBJ2-2
TGTGCCAGCAGGCCGGGGGCGAACACCGGGGAGCTGTTTTTT
CASRPGANTGELFF
>15|NA|TRBV19|once|TRBJ1-2
TGTGCCAGTAGTCAGCGGGGGACGATTGACTATGGCTACACCTTC
CASSQRGTIDYGYTF
>13|NA|TRBV5-1|NA|TRBJ2-5
TGCGCCAGCAGCTTCACGAGACTAGAGACCCAGTACTTC
CASSFTRLETQYF
>15|TRBD2|TRBV5-1|NA|TRBJ2-1
TGCGCCAGCAGCTTACGCGGGGGGTCCTACAATGAGCAGTTCTTC
CASSLRGGSYNEQFF
>14|TRBD1|TRBV3-1/TRBV3-2|NA|TRBJ1-4
TGTGCCAGCAGCCGACAGGGGGCCGGTGAAAAACTGTTTTTT
CASSRQGAGEKLFF
>15|NA|TRBV5-6|NA|TRBJ1-2
TGTGCCAGCAGCTTGGTCGCGGGCGGAAACTATGGCTACACCTTC
CASSLVAGGNYGYTF
>16|NA|TRBV18|NA|TRBJ1-1
TGTGCCAGCTCACCACGGCCCCCGGGGGTGAACACTGAAGCTTTCTTT
CASSPRPPGVNTEAFF
>15|TRBD1|TRBV7-3|once|TRBJ1-1
TGTGCCAGCAGCTTAGCGGGACAGGGGAACACTGAAGCTTTCTTT
CASSLAGQGNTEAFF
>16|NA|TRBV7-2|NA|TRBJ1-1
TGTGCCAGCAGCTTAGTCCCAGGACAGCTAAACACTGAAGCTTTCTTT
CASSLVPGQLNTEAFF
>13|TRBD2|TRBV19|NA|TRBJ2-1
TGTGCCAGTAGCATGACTAGCGGCAATGAGCAGTTCTTC
CASSMTSGNEQFF
>16|TRBD2|TRBV13|NA|TRBJ2-7
TGTGCCAGCAGCTTAGGGGGTCGTGGGACTACATACGAGCAGTACTTC
CASSLGGRGTTYEQYF
>16|TRBD1|TRBV6-6|NA|TRBJ2-7
TGTGCCAGCAGTTACGCCGGATGGGGACAGTCCTACGAGCAGTACTTC
CASSYAGWGQSYEQYF
>15|NA|TRBV7-2|once|TRBJ2-3
TGTGCCAGCAGCTGGCCGGGACTTACCACAGATACGCAGTATTTT
CASSWPGLTTDTQYF